Listed below are T cell receptor beta chains from one sample, sequenced in a study of post-analysis software for immune sequencing data. A single record per CDR3 protein comes from TCRdb applying MiXCR to the PCR reads. The sample carries about 460,000 distinct CDR3 sequences, roughly 46% recorded once. Sequenced sample: blood. Every receptor here comes from a girl under 18 with multiple sclerosis. Both conserved end residues are trimmed from each CDR3. The order of the fields is V gene, J gene, CDR3 protein.

V gene: TRBV10-2
J gene: TRBJ2-7
CDR3 protein: ASSENGNYEQY

V gene: TRBV20-1
J gene: TRBJ1-1
CDR3 protein: SATRDREGTEAF

V gene: TRBV24-1
J gene: TRBJ2-2
CDR3 protein: ATSGQTSGATGELF

V gene: TRBV4-3
J gene: TRBJ2-1
CDR3 protein: ASSQDGTGSYNEQF

V gene: TRBV28
J gene: TRBJ2-7
CDR3 protein: ASSLGAGPRSYEQY

V gene: TRBV5-6
J gene: TRBJ1-2
CDR3 protein: ASSSQGQIGYT

V gene: TRBV10-3
J gene: TRBJ2-2
CDR3 protein: AINSQGSTGELF

V gene: TRBV7-2
J gene: TRBJ1-2
CDR3 protein: AGSLQARRTNYGYT

V gene: TRBV28
J gene: TRBJ1-6
CDR3 protein: ASSWGMRNSPLH

V gene: TRBV6-1
J gene: TRBJ2-1
CDR3 protein: ASRPSGTSSYNEQF

V gene: TRBV29-1
J gene: TRBJ2-7
CDR3 protein: SVITGGSYEQY

V gene: TRBV29-1
J gene: TRBJ1-1
CDR3 protein: SVGTLGGSSTEAF

V gene: TRBV4-1
J gene: TRBJ1-2
CDR3 protein: ASSQDGAGGDYGYT

V gene: TRBV27
J gene: TRBJ2-3
CDR3 protein: ASSSRAGGVSDTQY

V gene: TRBV20-1
J gene: .
CDR3 protein: SARDPRGGSNICEQY

V gene: TRBV28
J gene: TRBJ2-3
CDR3 protein: ASRDRAPDTQY

V gene: TRBV4-3
J gene: TRBJ2-3
CDR3 protein: ASSQRQVSTDTQY

V gene: TRBV7-2
J gene: TRBJ2-7
CDR3 protein: ASSILSGSYEQY

V gene: TRBV28
J gene: TRBJ2-1
CDR3 protein: ASTLRGHGYNEQF

V gene: TRBV20-1
J gene: TRBJ1-2
CDR3 protein: SADGQGNYGYT

V gene: TRBV29-1
J gene: TRBJ2-7
CDR3 protein: SVVLRGAYEQY

V gene: TRBV7-8
J gene: TRBJ1-5
CDR3 protein: ASSYRQGEGNQPQH

V gene: TRBV15
J gene: TRBJ1-4
CDR3 protein: ATSRERPWDRNSLKLF

V gene: TRBV13
J gene: TRBJ2-1
CDR3 protein: ASSPPSARYNEQF

V gene: TRBV20-1
J gene: .
CDR3 protein: SAREGSFSYNEQY